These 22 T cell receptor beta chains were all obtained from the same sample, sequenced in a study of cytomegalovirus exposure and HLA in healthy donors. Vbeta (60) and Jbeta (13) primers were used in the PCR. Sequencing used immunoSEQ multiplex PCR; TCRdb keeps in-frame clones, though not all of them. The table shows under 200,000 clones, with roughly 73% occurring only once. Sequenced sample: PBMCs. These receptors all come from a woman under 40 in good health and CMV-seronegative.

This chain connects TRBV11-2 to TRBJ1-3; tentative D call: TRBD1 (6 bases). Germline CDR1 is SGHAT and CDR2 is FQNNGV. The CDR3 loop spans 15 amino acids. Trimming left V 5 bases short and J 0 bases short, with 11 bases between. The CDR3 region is CASSNTGSSGNTIYF. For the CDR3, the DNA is TGTGCCAGCAGCAACACAGGGAGCTCTGGAAACACCATATATTTT.

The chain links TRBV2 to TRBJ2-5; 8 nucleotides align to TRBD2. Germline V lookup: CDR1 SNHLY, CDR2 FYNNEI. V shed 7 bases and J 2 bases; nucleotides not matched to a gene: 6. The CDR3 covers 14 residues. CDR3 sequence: CASNPGGPQETQYF. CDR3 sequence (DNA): TGTGCCAGCAATCCGGGAGGGCCTCAAGAGACCCAGTACTTC. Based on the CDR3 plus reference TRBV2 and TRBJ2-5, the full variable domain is EPEVTQTPSHQVTQMGQEVILRCVPISNHLYFYWYRQILGQKVEFLVSFYNNEISEKSEIFDDQFSVERPDGSNFTLKIRSTKLEDSAMYFCASNPGGPQETQYFGPGTRLLVL.

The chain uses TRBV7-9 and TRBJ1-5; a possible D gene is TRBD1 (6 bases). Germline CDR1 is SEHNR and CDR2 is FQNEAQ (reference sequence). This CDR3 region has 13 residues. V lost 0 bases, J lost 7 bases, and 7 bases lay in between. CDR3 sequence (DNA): TGTGCCAGCAGCTTAGCACAGGGACAGCCCCAGCATTTT. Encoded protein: CASSLAQGQPQHF.

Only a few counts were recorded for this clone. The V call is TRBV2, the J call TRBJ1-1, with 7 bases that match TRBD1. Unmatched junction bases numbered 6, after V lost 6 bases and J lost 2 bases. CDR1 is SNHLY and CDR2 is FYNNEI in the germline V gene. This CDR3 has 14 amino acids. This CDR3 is CASRGGQINTEAFF. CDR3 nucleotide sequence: TGTGCCAGCAGAGGGGGACAGATAAACACTGAAGCTTTCTTT.

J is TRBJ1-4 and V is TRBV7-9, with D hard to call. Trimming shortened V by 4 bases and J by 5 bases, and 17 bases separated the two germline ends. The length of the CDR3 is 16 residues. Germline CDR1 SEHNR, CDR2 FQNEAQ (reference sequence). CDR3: CASSSGSKGGNEKLFF. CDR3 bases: TGTGCCAGCAGCTCCGGTTCTAAGGGCGGGAATGAAAAACTGTTTTTT.

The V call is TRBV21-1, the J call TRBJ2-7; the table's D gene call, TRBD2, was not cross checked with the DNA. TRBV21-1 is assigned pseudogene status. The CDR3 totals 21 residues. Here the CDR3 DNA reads TGTGCCACCCCACCGCGGGGCACGTCTATCGGGACTAGCGGGACTTGCTACGAGCAGTACTTC. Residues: CATPPRGTSIGTSGTCYEQYF.

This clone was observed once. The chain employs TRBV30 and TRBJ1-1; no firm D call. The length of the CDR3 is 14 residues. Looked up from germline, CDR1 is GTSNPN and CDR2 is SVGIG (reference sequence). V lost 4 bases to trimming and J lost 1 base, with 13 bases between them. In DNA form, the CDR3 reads TGTGCCTGGACGACCCGCGGATGGAACACTGAAGCTTTCTTT. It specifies CAWTTRGWNTEAFF.

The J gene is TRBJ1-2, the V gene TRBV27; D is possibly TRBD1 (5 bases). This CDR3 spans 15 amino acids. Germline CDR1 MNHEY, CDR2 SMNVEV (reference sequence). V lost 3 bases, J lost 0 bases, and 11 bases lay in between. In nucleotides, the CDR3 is TGTGCCAGCAGTTTCTTGGGGGGAGCTAACTATGGCTACACCTTC. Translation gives CASSFLGGANYGYTF.

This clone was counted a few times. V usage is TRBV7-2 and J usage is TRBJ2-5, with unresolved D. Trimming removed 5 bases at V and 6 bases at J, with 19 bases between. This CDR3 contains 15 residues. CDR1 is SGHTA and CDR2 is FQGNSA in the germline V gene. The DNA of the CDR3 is TGTGCCAGCAGCCCCTGGGTGACTGAAGGAAAGACCCAGTACTTC. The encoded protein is CASSPWVTEGKTQYF.

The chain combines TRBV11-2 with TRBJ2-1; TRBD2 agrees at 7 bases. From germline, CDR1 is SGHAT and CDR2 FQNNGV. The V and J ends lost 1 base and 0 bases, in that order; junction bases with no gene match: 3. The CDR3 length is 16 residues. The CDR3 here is CASSLVPSGSYNEQFF. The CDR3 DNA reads TGTGCCAGCAGCTTAGTTCCTAGCGGCTCCTACAATGAGCAGTTCTTC.

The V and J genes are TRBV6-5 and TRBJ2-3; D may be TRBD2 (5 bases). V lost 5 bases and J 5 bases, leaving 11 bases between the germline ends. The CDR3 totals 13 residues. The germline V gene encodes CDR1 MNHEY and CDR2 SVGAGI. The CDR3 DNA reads TGTGCCAGCAGTCCAACGAGGGAAGATACGCAGTATTTT. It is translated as CASSPTREDTQYF.

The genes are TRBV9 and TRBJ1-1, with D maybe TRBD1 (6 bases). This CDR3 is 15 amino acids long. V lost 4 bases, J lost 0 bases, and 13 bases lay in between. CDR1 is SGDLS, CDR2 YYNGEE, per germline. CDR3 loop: CASSSQDRLNTEAFF. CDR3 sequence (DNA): TGTGCCAGCAGCTCCCAAGACAGGCTGAACACTGAAGCTTTCTTT. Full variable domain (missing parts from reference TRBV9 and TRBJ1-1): DSGVTQTPKHLITATGQRVTLRCSPRSGDLSVYWYQQSLDQGLQFLIQYYNGEERAKGNILERFSAQQFPDLHSELNLSSLELGDSALYFCASSSQDRLNTEAFFGQGTRLTVV.

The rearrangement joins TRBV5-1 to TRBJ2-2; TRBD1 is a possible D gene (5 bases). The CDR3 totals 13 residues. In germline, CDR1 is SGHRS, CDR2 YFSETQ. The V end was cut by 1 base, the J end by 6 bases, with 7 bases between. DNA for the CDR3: TGCGCCAGCAGCTTGTTAGGGGCCGGGGAGCTGTTTTTT. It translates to CASSLLGAGELFF.

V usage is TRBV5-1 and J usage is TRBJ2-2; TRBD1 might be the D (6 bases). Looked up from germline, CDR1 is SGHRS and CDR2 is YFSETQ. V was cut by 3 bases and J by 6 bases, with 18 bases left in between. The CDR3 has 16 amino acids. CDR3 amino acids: CASSSLQGTGPGELFF. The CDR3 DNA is TGCGCCAGCAGCTCCTTACAGGGTACGGGTCCCGGGGAGCTGTTTTTT.

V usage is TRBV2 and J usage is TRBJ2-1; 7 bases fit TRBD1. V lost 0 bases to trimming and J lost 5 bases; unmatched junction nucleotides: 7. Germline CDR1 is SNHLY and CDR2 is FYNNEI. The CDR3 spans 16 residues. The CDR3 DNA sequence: TGTGCCAGCAGTGAAGCCGGAAGGGGGCCGAACAATGAGCAGTTCTTC. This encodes CASSEAGRGPNNEQFF.

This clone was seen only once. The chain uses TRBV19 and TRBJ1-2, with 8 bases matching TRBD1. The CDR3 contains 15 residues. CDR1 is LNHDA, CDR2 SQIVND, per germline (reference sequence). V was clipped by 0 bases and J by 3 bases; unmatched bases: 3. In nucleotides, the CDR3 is TGTGCCAGTAGTATAGACGGGACAGGATACTATGGCTACACCTTC. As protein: CASSIDGTGYYGYTF. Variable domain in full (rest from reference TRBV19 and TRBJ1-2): DGGITQSPKYLFRKEGQNVTLSCEQNLNHDAMYWYRQDPGQGLRLIYYSQIVNDFQKGDIAEGYSVSREKKESFPLTVTSAQKNPTAFYLCASSIDGTGYYGYTFGSGTRLTVV.

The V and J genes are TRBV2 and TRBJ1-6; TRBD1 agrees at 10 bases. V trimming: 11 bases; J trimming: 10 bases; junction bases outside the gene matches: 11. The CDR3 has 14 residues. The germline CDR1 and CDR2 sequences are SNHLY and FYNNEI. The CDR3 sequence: CAGRQGASNSPLHF. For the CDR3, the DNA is TGTGCCGGTAGACAGGGGGCTTCCAACTCACCCCTCCACTTT. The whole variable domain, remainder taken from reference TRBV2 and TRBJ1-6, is EPEVTQTPSHQVTQMGQEVILRCVPISNHLYFYWYRQILGQKVEFLVSFYNNEISEKSEIFDDQFSVERPDGSNFTLKIRSTKLEDSAMYFCAGRQGASNSPLHFGNGTRLTVT.

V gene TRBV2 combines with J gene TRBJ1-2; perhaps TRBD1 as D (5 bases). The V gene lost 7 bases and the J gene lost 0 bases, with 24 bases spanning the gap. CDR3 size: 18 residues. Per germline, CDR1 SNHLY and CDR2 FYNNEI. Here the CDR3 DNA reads TGTGCCAGCACCCCCCAGGGTGGGGTGAGCTTGACTAACTATGGCTACACCTTC. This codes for CASTPQGGVSLTNYGYTF.

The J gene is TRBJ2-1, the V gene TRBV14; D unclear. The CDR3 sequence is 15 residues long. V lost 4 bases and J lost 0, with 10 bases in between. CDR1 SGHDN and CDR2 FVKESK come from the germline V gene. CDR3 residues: CASSLDLSSYNEQFF. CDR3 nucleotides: TGTGCCAGCAGCCTTGATCTCAGCTCCTACAATGAGCAGTTCTTC.

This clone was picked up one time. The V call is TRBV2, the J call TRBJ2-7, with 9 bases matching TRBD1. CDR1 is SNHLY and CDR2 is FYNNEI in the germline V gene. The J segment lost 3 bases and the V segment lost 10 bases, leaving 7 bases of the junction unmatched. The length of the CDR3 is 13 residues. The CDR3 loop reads CATLDRGNYEQYF. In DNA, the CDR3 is TGTGCCACCTTGGACAGGGGTAACTACGAGCAGTACTTC. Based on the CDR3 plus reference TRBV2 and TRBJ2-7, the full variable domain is EPEVTQTPSHQVTQMGQEVILRCVPISNHLYFYWYRQILGQKVEFLVSFYNNEISEKSEIFDDQFSVERPDGSNFTLKIRSTKLEDSAMYFCATLDRGNYEQYFGPGTRLTVT.

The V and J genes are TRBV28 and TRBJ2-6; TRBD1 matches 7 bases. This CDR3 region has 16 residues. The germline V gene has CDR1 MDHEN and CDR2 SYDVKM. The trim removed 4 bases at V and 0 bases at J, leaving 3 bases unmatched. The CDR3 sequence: CASSSWDSSGANVLTF. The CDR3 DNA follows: TGTGCCAGCAGTTCTTGGGACAGCTCTGGGGCCAACGTCCTGACTTTC.

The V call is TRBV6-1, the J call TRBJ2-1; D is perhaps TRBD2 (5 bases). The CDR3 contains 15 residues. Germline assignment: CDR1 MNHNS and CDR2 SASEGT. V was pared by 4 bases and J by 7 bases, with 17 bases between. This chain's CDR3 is CASSGKIPRGNEQFF. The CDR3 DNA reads TGTGCCAGCAGTGGTAAAATCCCCCGCGGGAATGAGCAGTTCTTC.